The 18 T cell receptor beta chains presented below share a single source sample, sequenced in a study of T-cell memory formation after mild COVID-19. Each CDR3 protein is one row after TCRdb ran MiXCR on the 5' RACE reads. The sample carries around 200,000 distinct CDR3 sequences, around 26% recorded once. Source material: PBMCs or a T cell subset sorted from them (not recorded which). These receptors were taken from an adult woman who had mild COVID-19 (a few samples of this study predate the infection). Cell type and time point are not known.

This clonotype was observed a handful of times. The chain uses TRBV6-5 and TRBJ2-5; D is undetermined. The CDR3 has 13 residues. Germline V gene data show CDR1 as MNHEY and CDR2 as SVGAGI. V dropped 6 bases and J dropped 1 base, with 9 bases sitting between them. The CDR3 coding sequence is TGTGCCAGCAGACCAAACACCCAAGAGACCCAGTACTTC. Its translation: CASRPNTQETQYF.

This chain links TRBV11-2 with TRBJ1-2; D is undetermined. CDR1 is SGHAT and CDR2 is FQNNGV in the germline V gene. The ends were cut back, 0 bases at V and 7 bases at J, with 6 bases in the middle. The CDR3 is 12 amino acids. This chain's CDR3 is CASSLDRFGYTF. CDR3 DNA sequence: TGTGCCAGCAGCTTAGACCGATTTGGCTACACCTTC.

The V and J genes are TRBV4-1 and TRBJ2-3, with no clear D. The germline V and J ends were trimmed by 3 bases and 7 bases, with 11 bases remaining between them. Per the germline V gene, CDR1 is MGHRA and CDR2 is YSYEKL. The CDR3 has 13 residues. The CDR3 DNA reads TGCGCCAGCAGCCATTCCGGTGATTATACGCAGTATTTT. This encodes CASSHSGDYTQYF.

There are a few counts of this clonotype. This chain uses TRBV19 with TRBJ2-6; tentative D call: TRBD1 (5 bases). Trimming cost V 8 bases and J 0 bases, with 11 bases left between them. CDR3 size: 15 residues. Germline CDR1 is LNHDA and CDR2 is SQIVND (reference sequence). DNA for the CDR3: TGTGCCAGTTCGGACACGTCCTCTGGGGCCAACGTCCTGACTTTC. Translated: CASSDTSSGANVLTF.

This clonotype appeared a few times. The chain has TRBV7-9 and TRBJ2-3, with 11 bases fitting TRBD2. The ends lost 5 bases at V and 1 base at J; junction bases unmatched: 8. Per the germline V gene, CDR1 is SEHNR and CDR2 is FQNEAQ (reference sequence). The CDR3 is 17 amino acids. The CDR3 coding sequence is TGTGCCAGCAGCCCTGGGACTAGCGGCGCACGCACAGATACGCAGTATTTT. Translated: CASSPGTSGARTDTQYF.

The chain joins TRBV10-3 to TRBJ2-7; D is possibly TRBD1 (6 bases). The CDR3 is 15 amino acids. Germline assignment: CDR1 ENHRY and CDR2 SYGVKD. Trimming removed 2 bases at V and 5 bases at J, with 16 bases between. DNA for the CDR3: TGTGCCATCAGTGAGCCCGGGACATCTACCCACGAGCAGTACTTC. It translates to CAISEPGTSTHEQYF.

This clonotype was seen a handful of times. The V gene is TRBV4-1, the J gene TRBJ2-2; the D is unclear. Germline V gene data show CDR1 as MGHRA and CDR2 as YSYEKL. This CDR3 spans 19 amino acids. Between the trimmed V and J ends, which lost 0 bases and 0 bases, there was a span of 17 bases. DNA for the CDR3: TGCGCCAGCAGCCAAGATCCCGGCCGGCGGCCCGCGAACACCGGGGAGCTGTTTTTT. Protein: CASSQDPGRRPANTGELFF.

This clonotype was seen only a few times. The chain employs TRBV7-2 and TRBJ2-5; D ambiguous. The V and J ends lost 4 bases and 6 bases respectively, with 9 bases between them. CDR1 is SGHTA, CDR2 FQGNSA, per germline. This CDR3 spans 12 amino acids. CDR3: CASSSLRKTQYF. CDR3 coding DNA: TGTGCCAGCAGCTCGCTACGGAAGACCCAGTACTTC. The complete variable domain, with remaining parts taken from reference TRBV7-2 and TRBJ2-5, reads GAGVSQSPSNKVTEKGKDVELRCDPISGHTALYWYRQSLGQGLEFLIYFQGNSAPDKSGLPSDRFSAERTGGSVSTLTIQRTQQEDSAVYLCASSSLRKTQYFGPGTRLLVL.

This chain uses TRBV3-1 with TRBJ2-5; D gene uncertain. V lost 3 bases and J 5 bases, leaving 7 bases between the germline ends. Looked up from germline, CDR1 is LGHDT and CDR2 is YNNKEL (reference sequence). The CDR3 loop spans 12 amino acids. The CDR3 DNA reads TGTGCCAGCAGCCAGACGCACGAGACCCAGTACTTC. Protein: CASSQTHETQYF.

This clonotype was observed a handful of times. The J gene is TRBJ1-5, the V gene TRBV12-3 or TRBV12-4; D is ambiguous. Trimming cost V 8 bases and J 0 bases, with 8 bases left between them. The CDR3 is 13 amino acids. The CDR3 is CASGTVSNQPQHF. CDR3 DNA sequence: TGTGCCAGCGGTACAGTTAGCAATCAGCCCCAGCATTTT.

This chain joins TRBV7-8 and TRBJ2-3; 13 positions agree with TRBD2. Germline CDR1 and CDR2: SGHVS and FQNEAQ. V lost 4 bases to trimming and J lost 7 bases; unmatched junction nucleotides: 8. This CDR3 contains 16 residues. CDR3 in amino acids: CASSSRTSGRRHTQYF. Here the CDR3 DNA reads TGTGCCAGCAGCTCCCGGACTAGCGGGAGAAGGCATACGCAGTATTTT.

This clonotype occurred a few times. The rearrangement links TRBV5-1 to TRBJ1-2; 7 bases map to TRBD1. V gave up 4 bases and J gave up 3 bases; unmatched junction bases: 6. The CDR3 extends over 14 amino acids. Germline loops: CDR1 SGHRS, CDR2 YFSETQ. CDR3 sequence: CASSRDSGYYGYTF. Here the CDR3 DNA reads TGCGCCAGCAGCCGGGACAGCGGATACTATGGCTACACCTTC. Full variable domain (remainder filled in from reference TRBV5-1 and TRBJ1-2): KAGVTQTPRYLIKTRGQQVTLSCSPISGHRSVSWYQQTPGQGLQFLFEYFSETQRNKGNFPGRFSGRQFSNSRSEMNVSTLELGDSALYLCASSRDSGYYGYTFGSGTRLTVV.

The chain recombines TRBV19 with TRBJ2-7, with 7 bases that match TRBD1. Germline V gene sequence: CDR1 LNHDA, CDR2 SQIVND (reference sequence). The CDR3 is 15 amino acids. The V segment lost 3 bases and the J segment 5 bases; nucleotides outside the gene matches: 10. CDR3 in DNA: TGTGCCAGTAGTATGACGGGACAGAATACTGACGAGCAGTACTTC. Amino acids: CASSMTGQNTDEQYF.

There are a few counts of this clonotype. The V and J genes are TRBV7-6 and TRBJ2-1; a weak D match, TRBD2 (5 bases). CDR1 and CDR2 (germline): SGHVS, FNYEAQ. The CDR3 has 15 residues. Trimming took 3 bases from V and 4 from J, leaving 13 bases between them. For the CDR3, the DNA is TGTGCCAGCAGCTTCGCCGGAGGATCGTACAATGAGCAGTTCTTC. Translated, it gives CASSFAGGSYNEQFF.

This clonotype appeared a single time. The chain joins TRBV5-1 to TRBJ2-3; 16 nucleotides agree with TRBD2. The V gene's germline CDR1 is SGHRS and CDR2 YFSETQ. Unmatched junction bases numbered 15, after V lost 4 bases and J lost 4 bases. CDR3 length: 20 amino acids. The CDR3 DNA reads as TGCGCCAGCAGCGGAACCGGGACTAGCGGGGGGGCAAGTGTCCCAGATACGCAGTATTTT. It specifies CASSGTGTSGGASVPDTQYF.

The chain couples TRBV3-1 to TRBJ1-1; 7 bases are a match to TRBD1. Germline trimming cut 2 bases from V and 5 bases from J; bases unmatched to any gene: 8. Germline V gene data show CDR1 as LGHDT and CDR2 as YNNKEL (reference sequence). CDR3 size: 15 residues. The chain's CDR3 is CASSQPSTGRTEAFF. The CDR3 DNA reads TGTGCCAGCAGCCAACCGTCGACAGGGAGGACTGAAGCTTTCTTT.

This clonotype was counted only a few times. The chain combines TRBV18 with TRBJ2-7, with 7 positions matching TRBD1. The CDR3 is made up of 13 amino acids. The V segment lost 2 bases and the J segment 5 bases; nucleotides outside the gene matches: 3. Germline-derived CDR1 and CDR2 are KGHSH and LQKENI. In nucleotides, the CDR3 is TGTGCCAGCTCACCAACAGGGGTCCACGAGCAGTACTTC. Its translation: CASSPTGVHEQYF.

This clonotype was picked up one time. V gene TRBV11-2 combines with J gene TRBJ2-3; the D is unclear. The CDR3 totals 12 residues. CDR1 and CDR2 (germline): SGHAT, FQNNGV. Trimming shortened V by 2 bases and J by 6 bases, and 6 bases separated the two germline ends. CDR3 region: CASSLWADTQYF. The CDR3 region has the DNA TGTGCCAGCAGCTTATGGGCCGATACGCAGTATTTT. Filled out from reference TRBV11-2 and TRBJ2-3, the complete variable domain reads EAGVAQSPRYKIIEKRQSVAFWCNPISGHATLYWYQQILGQGPKLLIQFQNNGVVDDSQLPKDRFSAERLKGVDSTLKIQPAKLEDSAVYLCASSLWADTQYFGPGTRLTVL.